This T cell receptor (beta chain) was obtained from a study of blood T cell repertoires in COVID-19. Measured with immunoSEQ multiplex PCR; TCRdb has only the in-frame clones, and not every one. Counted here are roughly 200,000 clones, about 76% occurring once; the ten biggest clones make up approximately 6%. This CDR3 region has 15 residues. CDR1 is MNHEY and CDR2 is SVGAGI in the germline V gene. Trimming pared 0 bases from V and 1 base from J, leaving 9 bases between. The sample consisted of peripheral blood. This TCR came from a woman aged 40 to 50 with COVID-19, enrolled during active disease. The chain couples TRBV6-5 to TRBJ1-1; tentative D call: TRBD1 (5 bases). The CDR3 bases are TGTGCCAGCAGTTACTCAGCACAGGCGAACACTGAAGCTTTCTTT. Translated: CASSYSAQANTEAFF.